This T cell receptor beta chain was documented in a study of response to subunit inactivated influenza vaccine. MiXCR, run by TCRdb on the RT-PCR reads, gives a single entry per CDR3 protein. The sample contains hundreds of thousands of distinct CDR3 sequences, less than 20% of which appear only once. The CDR3 runs 14 residues. The V gene's germline CDR1 is MNHEY and CDR2 SMNVEV (reference sequence). Trimming left V 3 bases short and J 1 base short, with 7 bases between. This clonotype was recorded a few times. Source: PBMCs from blood, taken roughly 5 days after vaccination. This TCR came from a man aged 45 to 65 who received an inactivated influenza vaccine. The genes are TRBV27 and TRBJ2-1; D gene uncertain. In DNA, the CDR3 is TGTGCCAGCAGTTTTGACTCATCCTACAATGAGCAGTTCTTC. This translates into CASSFDSSYNEQFF.